A single sample gave rise to the 12 T cell receptor beta chains below, sequenced in a study of blood T cell repertoires in COVID-19. Profiled with immunoSEQ multiplex PCR; TCRdb holds only in-frame clones, not every one. Of 62,000 or so clones in the sample, around 80% are singletons; the top ten hold roughly 5.4%. Sequenced sample: peripheral blood. The source of these receptors is a human donor in a cohort sampled during active COVID-19.

This clone was seen a single time. The chain has TRBV18 and TRBJ2-3; 8 bases line up with TRBD2. Germline CDR1 KGHSH, CDR2 LQKENI. The CDR3 runs 16 residues. Trimming at V came to 1 base and at J to 2 bases, leaving 5 bases not matched to a gene. The CDR3 DNA sequence: TGTGCCAGCTCACCACTAATAGCGGGAAACACAGATACGCAGTATTTT. This encodes CASSPLIAGNTDTQYF. Looking up the rest from reference TRBV18 and TRBJ2-3 gives the full variable domain: NAGVMQNPRHLVRRRGQEARLRCSPMKGHSHVYWYRQLPEEGLKFMVYLQKENIIDESGMPKERFSAEFPKEGPSILRIQQVVRGDSAAYFCASSPLIAGNTDTQYFGPGTRLTVL.

The chain has TRBV5-1 and TRBJ2-1, with 8 bases lining up with TRBD1. This CDR3 contains 14 residues. Germline loops: CDR1 SGHRS, CDR2 YFSETQ. V gave up 4 bases and J gave up 8 bases; unmatched junction bases: 8. This CDR3 is CASSITGGADEQFF. CDR3 coding DNA: TGCGCCAGCAGCATTACAGGGGGTGCCGATGAGCAGTTCTTC.

The CDR3 here is CSVLGSPPGEQYF. The CDR3 nucleotides read TGCAGCGTTCTCGGCAGTCCTCCGGGAGAGCAGTACTTC. The chain is built from TRBV29-1 and TRBJ2-7, with D possibly TRBD2 on 5 matching bases. Germline-derived CDR1 and CDR2 are SQVTM and ANQGSEA. This CDR3 is 13 amino acids long. The V gene lost 5 bases and the J gene lost 7 bases, with 18 bases spanning the gap.

This clone was detected only once. The V and J genes are TRBV11-2 and TRBJ2-1; D is ambiguous. Germline CDR1 reads SGHAT; CDR2 reads FQNNGV. V was trimmed by 5 bases and J by 0 bases, leaving 11 bases between them. The CDR3 loop spans 15 amino acids. CDR3 loop: CASSRGRPSYNEQFF. CDR3 nucleotides: TGTGCCAGCAGCCGAGGCCGCCCCTCCTACAATGAGCAGTTCTTC. Looking up the rest from reference TRBV11-2 and TRBJ2-1 gives the full variable domain: EAGVAQSPRYKIIEKRQSVAFWCNPISGHATLYWYQQILGQGPKLLIQFQNNGVVDDSQLPKDRFSAERLKGVDSTLKIQPAKLEDSAVYLCASSRGRPSYNEQFFGPGTRLTVL.

The V gene is TRBV30, the J gene TRBJ1-1; D is unresolved. This CDR3 comprises 11 residues. V was trimmed by 5 bases and J by 6 bases, leaving 10 bases between them. Germline V CDR1 and CDR2: GTSNPN, SVGIG (reference sequence). The CDR3 region is CAWGAGAEAFF. CDR3 in DNA: TGTGCCTGGGGAGCTGGAGCTGAAGCTTTCTTT.

The genes are TRBV10-1 and TRBJ2-1, with TRBD1 identical over 9 bases. Germline assignment: CDR1 WNHNN and CDR2 SYGVQD (reference sequence). The V gene end was trimmed by 2 bases and the J gene end by 6 bases; junction bases not matched to a gene: 5. The CDR3 loop spans 15 amino acids. The CDR3 bases are TGCGCCAGCAGTGAGGGGACAGGGTCTACCAATGAGCAGTTCTTC. Amino acid sequence: CASSEGTGSTNEQFF.

The chain joins TRBV28 to TRBJ1-4; TRBD1 is a possible D gene (6 bases). Trimming removed 5 bases at V and 5 bases at J, with 9 bases between. Per the germline V gene, CDR1 is MDHEN and CDR2 is SYDVKM. CDR3 size: 13 residues. The DNA for the CDR3 is TGTGCCAGCAGTCGGCAGGGGAATGAAAAACTGTTTTTT. This encodes CASSRQGNEKLFF.

The chain has TRBV4-1 and TRBJ1-5; 7 positions agree with TRBD1. V was clipped by 8 bases and J by 7 bases; unmatched bases: 11. The CDR3 loop spans 14 amino acids. From germline, CDR1 is MGHRA and CDR2 YSYEKL. CDR3 coding DNA: TGCGCCAGCTCTCTGACAGGGCAGGGCCAGCCCCAGCATTTT. It specifies CASSLTGQGQPQHF.

The V and J genes are TRBV14 and TRBJ2-5, with D perhaps TRBD1 (5 bases). From germline, CDR1 is SGHDN and CDR2 FVKESK. The CDR3 spans 14 residues. Trimming shortened V by 0 bases and J by 4 bases, and 9 bases separated the two germline ends. In DNA form, the CDR3 reads TGTGCCAGCAGCCAAGACAGGGTACCAGAGACCCAGTACTTC. Its protein product is CASSQDRVPETQYF.

This sequence joins TRBV30 and TRBJ1-5; 8 bases are shared with TRBD1. After removal of 5 bases from V and 1 base from J, the junction contained 7 bases not matched to a gene. Per the germline V gene, CDR1 is GTSNPN and CDR2 is SVGIG (reference sequence). The CDR3 contains 15 residues. Here the CDR3 reads CAWGTGSASNQPQHF. The CDR3 coding sequence is TGTGCCTGGGGGACAGGCTCTGCGAGCAATCAGCCCCAGCATTTT.

This clone showed up just once. This sequence joins TRBV5-1 and TRBJ2-1; D may be TRBD2 (6 bases). CDR3 length equals 15 residues. The germline V and J ends were trimmed by 0 bases and 0 bases, with 7 bases remaining between them. Germline CDR1 SGHRS, CDR2 YFSETQ. The CDR3 nucleotides are TGCGCCAGCAGCTTGGTCGGGAGCTCCTACAATGAGCAGTTCTTC. This gives the protein CASSLVGSSYNEQFF.

The J gene is TRBJ2-1, the V gene TRBV7-8, with D possibly being TRBD1 (6 bases). The CDR3 extends over 13 amino acids. V lost 5 bases to trimming and J lost 10 bases, with 15 bases between them. Germline CDR1 SGHVS, CDR2 FQNEAQ. This CDR3 reads CASSIQGRFEQFF. The CDR3 DNA sequence: TGTGCCAGCAGCATACAGGGACGGTTCGAGCAGTTCTTC. The full variable domain, with the rest looked up from reference TRBV7-8 and TRBJ2-1, is GAGVSQSPRYKVAKRGQDVALRCDPISGHVSLFWYQQALGQGPEFLTYFQNEAQLDKSGLPSDRFFAERPEGSVSTLKIQRTQQEDSAVYLCASSIQGRFEQFFGPGTRLTVL.